This T cell receptor (beta chain) was documented in a study of metastatic and nonmetastatic thyroid tumors. Across the whole study: Across peripheral blood and tumor or nodule tissue samples taken from malignant and benign thyroid patients, the repertoires were compared with one another.

Source study methods: To classify distant metastasis in papillary thyroid cancer, a model was built from CDR3 differences across clinicopathological groups. TCRdb re-clonotyped the PCR reads via MiXCR. Here the V and J calls rest on TCRdb's processing, not on the authors' analysis. Among fewer than 40,000 clones listed, 25% to 35% were seen once. Ahead of thyroid surgery, no patient had received treatment of any kind. The V and J ends lost 1 base and 3 bases respectively, with 9 bases between them. The CDR3 spans 14 residues. Germline assignment: CDR1 SGHDT and CDR2 YYEEEE. The sequencing sample was made of blood. The source of this sequence is a female donor with papillary thyroid cancer or a benign thyroid nodule (not recorded which). Some clones in this sample may be carry-over from other donors' samples. The chain recombines TRBV5-6 with TRBJ2-3, with a possible D match to TRBD1 (6 bases). CDR3 DNA: TGTGCCAGCAGCTTGCAACAGGGTACAGATACGCAGTATTTT. Residues: CASSLQQGTDTQYF.